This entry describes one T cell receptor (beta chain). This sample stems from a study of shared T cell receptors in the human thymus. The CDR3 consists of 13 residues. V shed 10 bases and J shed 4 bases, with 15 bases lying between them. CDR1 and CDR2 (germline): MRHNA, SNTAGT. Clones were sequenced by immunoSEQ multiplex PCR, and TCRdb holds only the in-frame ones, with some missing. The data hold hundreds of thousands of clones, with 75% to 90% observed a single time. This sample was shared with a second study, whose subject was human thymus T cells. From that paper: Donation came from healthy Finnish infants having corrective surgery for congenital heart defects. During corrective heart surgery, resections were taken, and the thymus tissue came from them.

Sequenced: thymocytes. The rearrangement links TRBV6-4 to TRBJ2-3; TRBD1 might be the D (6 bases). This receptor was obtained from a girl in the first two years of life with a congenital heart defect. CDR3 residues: CANPGHLADTQYF. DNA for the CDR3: TGTGCCAACCCGGGACATTTAGCAGATACGCAGTATTTT.